These T cell receptor beta chains were read from a single sample in a study of blood T cell repertoires in COVID-19. Assay used: immunoSEQ multiplex PCR; TCRdb lists only in-frame clones, some missing. The sample consists of about 300,000 clones, 80% to 90% of them appearing once. The sequenced sample consisted of peripheral blood. The receptors originated from a man in his late teens or twenties who had recovered from COVID-19. Both conserved end residues are part of each CDR3. Each record gives: D gene, J gene, V gene, clone size, CDR3 protein, CDR3 DNA. D genes are given only for firm matches. For some rows the clone size is stated as once, few or many, or as a class when expanded; others skip it.

TRBD2,TRBJ2-2,TRBV18,few,CASSPSGRNTGELFF,TGTGCCAGCTCACCGAGCGGGAGGAACACCGGGGAGCTGTTTTTT
NA,TRBJ2-1,TRBV12-3/TRBV12-4,NA,CASSLDSSVQFF,TGTGCCAGCAGTTTAGACTCGAGCGTGCAGTTCTTC
TRBD1,TRBJ1-2,TRBV30,NA,CAWSPPGQGVSGYTF,TGTGCCTGGAGTCCCCCGGGACAGGGAGTCAGTGGCTACACCTTC
NA,TRBJ1-3,TRBV5-6,NA,CASSLLGNTIYF,TGTGCCAGCAGCTTACTTGGAAACACCATATATTTT
NA,TRBJ1-3,TRBV7-9,once,CASLAVRASGNTIYF,TGTGCCAGCTTAGCGGTCCGGGCTTCTGGAAACACCATATATTTT
TRBD1,TRBJ1-4,TRBV6-5,NA,CASSYYPGGGEKLFF,TGTGCCAGCAGTTACTATCCAGGGGGAGGTGAAAAACTGTTTTTT
TRBD2,TRBJ2-7,TRBV9,NA,CASSVGLAGLEQYF,TGTGCCAGCAGCGTAGGACTAGCGGGGCTCGAGCAGTACTTC
NA,TRBJ1-1,TRBV18,once,CASSPFTGNTEAFF,TGTGCCAGCTCACCTTTTACAGGGAACACTGAAGCTTTCTTT
NA,TRBJ2-2,TRBV5-1,once,CASSARNTGELFF,TGCGCCAGCAGCGCCAGAAACACCGGGGAGCTGTTTTTT
TRBD1,TRBJ1-6,TRBV6-5,NA,CASSYSLVTGGTPLHF,TGTGCCAGCAGTTACTCCCTCGTCACAGGGGGGACACCCCTCCACTTT
TRBD2,TRBJ2-1,TRBV7-9,NA,CASRGRVNEQFF,TGTGCCAGCAGAGGGAGGGTCAATGAGCAGTTCTTC
NA,TRBJ1-4,TRBV19,NA,CASSSNPGDNEKLFF,TGTGCCAGTAGTTCCAACCCGGGAGATAATGAAAAACTGTTTTTT
NA,TRBJ1-5,TRBV7-9,NA,CASSSSTGSQPDNQPQHF,TGTGCCAGCAGCTCTTCGACAGGTTCCCAACCCGACAATCAGCCCCAGCATTTT
NA,TRBJ1-1,TRBV5-1,NA,CASSLGAYTEAFF,TGCGCCAGCAGCTTGGGAGCTTACACTGAAGCTTTCTTT
NA,TRBJ1-2,TRBV15,NA,CATSRDRGNYGYTF,TGTGCCACCAGCAGAGATCGGGGGAACTATGGCTACACCTTC
TRBD1,TRBJ1-5,TRBV10-3,NA,CAISEGTGGQQPQHF,TGTGCCATCAGTGAGGGAACAGGGGGCCAACAGCCCCAGCATTTT
TRBD1,TRBJ1-4,TRBV7-6,once,CASSLSGTGGRNEKLFF,TGTGCCAGCAGCCTATCCGGGACAGGGGGCAGGAATGAAAAACTGTTTTTT
TRBD1,TRBJ1-5,TRBV19,NA,CASNGRPGTDNQPQHF,TGTGCCAGTAACGGAAGGCCTGGGACAGATAATCAGCCCCAGCATTTT
TRBD1,TRBJ2-7,TRBV25-1,NA,CASSESGTGRFYEQYF,TGTGCCAGCAGTGAATCCGGGACAGGGAGGTTCTACGAGCAGTACTTC
TRBD1,TRBJ2-2,TRBV18,once,CASSPATGDLTGELFF,TGTGCCAGCTCACCAGCGACAGGGGACCTCACCGGGGAGCTGTTTTTT
NA,TRBJ2-2,TRBV7-9,NA,CASSFDTGELFF,TGTGCCAGCAGCTTCGACACCGGGGAGCTGTTTTTT
TRBD2,TRBJ2-1,TRBV11-2,NA,CASSLSGGASNNEQFF,TGTGCCAGCAGTCTATCCGGGGGGGCATCCAACAATGAGCAGTTCTTC
NA,TRBJ1-1,TRBV18,NA,CASSPKWETSNTEAFF,TGTGCCAGCTCACCGAAGTGGGAGACATCCAACACTGAAGCTTTCTTT
TRBD1,TRBJ2-1,TRBV7-9,NA,CASSLGQGALNEQFF,TGTGCCAGCAGCTTAGGGCAGGGGGCTTTGAATGAGCAGTTCTTC
NA,TRBJ2-1,TRBV5-1,NA,CASSQIPGHLNNEQFF,TGCGCCAGCAGCCAAATCCCGGGACACTTGAACAATGAGCAGTTCTTC
TRBD1,TRBJ1-1,TRBV19,NA,CAIGTATEAFF,TGTGCCATCGGGACAGCCACTGAAGCTTTCTTT
NA,TRBJ2-3,TRBV19,NA,CASSIGEGGFGDTQYF,TGTGCCAGTAGTATCGGGGAGGGGGGATTTGGAGATACGCAGTATTTT
NA,TRBJ1-3,TRBV7-6,NA,CASSLAPGDTIYF,TGTGCCAGCAGCTTAGCGCCGGGGGACACCATATATTTT
NA,TRBJ1-1,TRBV19,NA,CASSPILTGLGTEAFF,TGTGCCAGTAGCCCTATTCTTACAGGGCTGGGGACTGAAGCTTTCTTT
NA,TRBJ2-7,TRBV25-1,NA,CASGRDLHYEQYF,TGTGCCAGCGGGCGAGACCTTCACTACGAGCAGTACTTC
NA,TRBJ1-3,TRBV3-1/TRBV3-2,once,CATAPPGGGNTIYF,TGTGCCACCGCTCCCCCCGGGGGTGGAAACACCATATATTTT
TRBD2,TRBJ2-3,TRBV5-1,NA,CASSLEPSGGPSTDTQYF,TGCGCCAGCAGCTTGGAGCCTAGCGGGGGGCCTTCCACAGATACGCAGTATTTT
TRBD2,TRBJ2-3,TRBV5-1,NA,CASSFWTSGGTTDTQYF,TGCGCCAGCAGCTTCTGGACTAGCGGGGGGACCACAGATACGCAGTATTTT
TRBD2,TRBJ2-7,TRBV7-2,NA,CASSLRTSGAHYEQYF,TGTGCCAGCAGCTTACGAACTAGCGGGGCTCACTACGAGCAGTACTTC
NA,TRBJ1-1,TRBV3-1/TRBV3-2,NA,CASSPIYNANTEAFF,TGTGCCAGCAGCCCGATATACAACGCAAACACTGAAGCTTTCTTT
TRBD2,TRBJ2-2,TRBV9,NA,CASSVGGGDFRLELFF,TGTGCCAGCAGCGTAGGGGGAGGGGATTTTCGGTTGGAGCTGTTTTTT
TRBD2,TRBJ2-7,TRBV15,NA,CATSNLREGYSYEQYF,TGTGCCACCAGCAACCTTCGGGAGGGTTACTCCTACGAGCAGTACTTC
TRBD1,TRBJ2-7,TRBV9,NA,CASSPAGTGGNYEQYF,TGTGCCAGCAGCCCGGCCGGGACAGGGGGCAACTACGAGCAGTACTTC
NA,TRBJ2-6,TRBV4-2,NA,CASRGSYISGANVLTF,TGTGCCAGCCGGGGATCATACATCTCTGGGGCCAACGTCCTGACTTTC
NA,TRBJ2-7,TRBV7-8,NA,CASSPPPGQGKNEQYF,TGTGCCAGCAGCCCCCCCCCGGGCCAGGGGAAGAACGAGCAGTACTTC
NA,TRBJ1-4,TRBV5-4,NA,CASSLGGPGSNEKLFF,TGTGCCAGCAGCTTGGGAGGCCCCGGGAGTAATGAAAAACTGTTTTTT
TRBD2,TRBJ2-3,TRBV4-3,once,CASSQEGTSGGTNTQYF,TGCGCCAGCAGCCAAGAAGGGACTAGCGGGGGTACGAATACGCAGTATTTT
NA,TRBJ2-3,TRBV2,NA,CASSDGRRPDTQYF,TGTGCCAGCAGCGACGGGAGACGTCCAGATACGCAGTATTTT
NA,TRBJ1-1,TRBV15,once,CATSRGSTGSNTEAFF,TGTGCCACCAGCAGAGGGTCCACAGGGTCGAACACTGAAGCTTTCTTT
TRBD1,TRBJ2-6,TRBV24-1,NA,CATSPQGGLSSGANVLTF,TGTGCCACCAGTCCACAGGGGGGTCTTAGCTCTGGGGCCAACGTCCTGACTTTC